The 16 T cell receptor beta chains below come from one sample, sequenced in a study of control samples from healthy donors and cancer patients. Assay: immunoSEQ multiplex PCR; the TCRdb copy retains only in-frame clones and omits some. The table lists more than 20,000 clones, approximately 90% of them singletons. Material for sequencing was PBMCs. The receptors here all came from a man aged 45 to 65 with lung cancer.

The chain combines TRBV18 with TRBJ2-7; TRBD1 matches 8 bases. This CDR3 spans 14 amino acids. V was pared by 5 bases and J by 5 bases, with 8 bases of the junction left unmatched. In germline, CDR1 is KGHSH, CDR2 LQKENI. This CDR3 reads CASSSKTGDDEQYF. CDR3 bases: TGTGCCAGCTCATCAAAGACAGGGGATGACGAGCAGTACTTC.

The chain uses TRBV2 and TRBJ2-7; the D call may be TRBD1 or TRBD2 (5 bases each). The germline V and J ends were trimmed by 3 bases and 0 bases, with 9 bases remaining between them. Germline CDR1 is SNHLY and CDR2 is FYNNEI. This CDR3 has 14 amino acids. The CDR3 nucleotides are TGTGCCAGCAGTGAGGGGGTTCCCTCCTACGAGCAGTACTTC. Its translation: CASSEGVPSYEQYF.

The chain recombines TRBV4-1 with TRBJ1-6; 12 positions match TRBD1. This CDR3 has 17 amino acids. CDR1 and CDR2 (germline): MGHRA, YSYEKL. V lost 2 bases and J lost 5; bases outside the gene matches: 4. This CDR3 is CASSQPGQGAHNSPLHF. For the CDR3, the DNA is TGCGCCAGCAGCCAACCGGGACAGGGGGCCCATAATTCACCCCTCCACTTT.

CDR3 nucleotides: TGCGCCAGCAGCCTCTCGACAGGGGGGGCCCACGAGCAGTACTTC. It codes for CASSLSTGGAHEQYF. The genes are TRBV4-1 and TRBJ2-7, with TRBD1 identical over 9 bases. CDR1 is MGHRA and CDR2 is YSYEKL in the germline V gene. Trimming at V came to 4 bases and at J to 5 bases, leaving 9 bases not matched to a gene. This CDR3 has 15 amino acids.

The chain recombines TRBV6-5 with TRBJ2-2, with D unresolved. The V gene's germline CDR1 is MNHEY and CDR2 SVGAGI. The CDR3 runs 13 residues. Deletions cut 5 bases from V and 6 bases from J, with 10 bases between. The CDR3 loop reads CASSRRDAGELFF. The CDR3 DNA follows: TGTGCCAGCAGTAGAAGGGATGCCGGGGAGCTGTTTTTT.

This chain uses TRBV19 with TRBJ2-7, with a tentative D call TRBD2 (7 bases). The V and J ends lost 6 bases and 3 bases respectively, with 15 bases between them. Germline V gene lookup returns CDR1 LNHDA and CDR2 SQIVND (reference sequence). The CDR3 runs to 14 residues. CDR3 sequence (DNA): TGTGCCAGTAGCTGGGGGGGGCCGGACTACGAGCAGTACTTC. It is translated as CASSWGGPDYEQYF.

V usage is TRBV11-3 and J usage is TRBJ2-1; TRBD2 agrees at 10 bases. Germline V CDR1 and CDR2: SGHNT, YENEEA. V was clipped by 4 bases and J by 8 bases; unmatched bases: 5. The CDR3 totals 14 residues. The CDR3 is CASSSSGGRDEQFF. CDR3 nucleotides: TGTGCCAGCAGCTCTAGCGGGGGCCGCGATGAGCAGTTCTTC.

V gene TRBV9 combines with J gene TRBJ2-5; D ambiguous. This CDR3 comprises 13 residues. Germline CDR1 SGDLS, CDR2 YYNGEE. The V and J ends lost 0 bases and 4 bases respectively, with 7 bases between them. This chain's CDR3 is CASSVVSGETQYF. The DNA of the CDR3 is TGTGCCAGCAGCGTAGTTTCGGGAGAGACCCAGTACTTC.

The chain recombines TRBV3-1 (or the pseudogene TRBV3-2) with TRBJ2-7, with D hard to call. The CDR3 is made up of 11 amino acids. V lost 3 bases and J lost 5, with 5 bases in between. Germline V lookup: CDR1 LGHDT, CDR2 YNNKEL (reference sequence). The CDR3 is CASSHGHEQYF. CDR3 nucleotide sequence: TGTGCCAGCAGCCATGGCCACGAGCAGTACTTC.

The gene calls are TRBV5-4 and TRBJ2-4; TRBD2 aligns across 8 bases. Germline trimming cut 0 bases from V and 7 bases from J; bases unmatched to any gene: 12. The germline V gene has CDR1 SGHNT and CDR2 YYREEE (reference sequence). This CDR3 is built from 17 residues. The CDR3 region is CASSLVAGPQGRNIQYF. In DNA, the CDR3 is TGTGCCAGCAGCTTGGTAGCGGGGCCTCAGGGTAGGAACATTCAGTACTTC.

This chain connects TRBV7-3 to TRBJ1-6, with a weak D call TRBD1 (5 bases). V was shortened by 3 bases and J by 10 bases, with 16 bases between the two germline ends. Germline CDR1 reads SGHTA; CDR2 reads FQGTGA. The CDR3 totals 15 residues. The CDR3 nucleotides read TGTGCCAGCAGCTTCCAGGGAACAGCCGACTCACCCCTCCACTTT. This gives the protein CASSFQGTADSPLHF.

The V and J genes are TRBV2 and TRBJ1-2, with 8 bases lining up with TRBD1. The ends lost 7 bases at V and 1 base at J; junction bases unmatched: 5. Germline CDR1 SNHLY, CDR2 FYNNEI. The CDR3 sequence is 14 residues long. The CDR3 reads CASTWGQDNYGYTF. CDR3 DNA sequence: TGTGCCAGCACGTGGGGACAGGATAACTATGGCTACACCTTC.

The V and J genes are TRBV7-3 and TRBJ1-1; possible D gene TRBD1, 6 bases. Germline V CDR1 and CDR2: SGHTA, FQGTGA. The CDR3 contains 14 residues. Trimming shortened V by 1 base and J by 4 bases, and 10 bases separated the two germline ends. In DNA, the CDR3 is TGTGCCAGCAGCTTAATTGGGGGCGGCACTGAAGCTTTCTTT. It encodes CASSLIGGGTEAFF.

A few counts support this clone. V gene TRBV19 combines with J gene TRBJ1-6; tentative D call: TRBD1 (5 bases). The CDR3 has 14 residues. V lost 3 bases, J lost 9 bases, and 12 bases lay in between. CDR1 is LNHDA, CDR2 SQIVND, per germline (reference sequence). The DNA for the CDR3 is TGTGCCAGTAGTATGCAAGGGGTGGCTTCACCCCTCCACTTT. Its protein product is CASSMQGVASPLHF.

The chain has TRBV18 and TRBJ2-5, with TRBD1 matching over 8 bases. The germline CDR1 and CDR2 sequences are KGHSH and LQKENI. This CDR3 has 15 amino acids. The J segment lost 3 bases and the V segment lost 2 bases, leaving 5 bases of the junction unmatched. CDR3 DNA: TGTGCCAGCTCACCATTCGTACAGGGGGAAGAGACCCAGTACTTC. Translated, it gives CASSPFVQGEETQYF.

The chain couples TRBV4-3 to TRBJ2-7, with 8 positions matching TRBD1. V trimming: 1 base; J trimming: 4 bases; junction bases outside the gene matches: 6. The germline V gene has CDR1 LGHNA and CDR2 YSLEER. This CDR3 contains 15 residues. The CDR3 loop reads CASSQVLDRDYEQYF. CDR3 DNA sequence: TGCGCCAGCAGCCAAGTCTTGGACAGGGATTACGAGCAGTACTTC.